One sample yielded the 23 T cell receptor beta chains listed below, sequenced in a study of T cell responses to AZD1222 COVID-19 vaccine. The table came from immunoSEQ multiplex PCR; TCRdb's copy has only in-frame clones and leaves some out. The table lists roughly 120,000 clones, 94% of them singletons. The sample consisted of peripheral blood, taken 28 days after the second AZD1222 dose. The receptors shown here come from an adult who received the AZD1222 COVID-19 vaccine.

This clone was observed a handful of times. The rearrangement joins TRBV7-2 to TRBJ1-2; unclear D gene. This CDR3 has 13 amino acids. The germline V gene has CDR1 SGHTA and CDR2 FQGNSA. Trimming shortened V by 2 bases and J by 10 bases, and 14 bases separated the two germline ends. CDR3 loop: CASSLFQTMTYTF. DNA of the CDR3: TGTGCCAGCAGCTTATTCCAGACCATGACCTACACCTTC.

This rearrangement joins TRBV6-1 to TRBJ1-2, with D possibly matching TRBD1 (6 bases). V was cut by 5 bases and J by 2 bases, with 15 bases left in between. The length of the CDR3 is 15 residues. Germline V gene sequence: CDR1 MNHNS, CDR2 SASEGT. The CDR3, as DNA: TGTGCCAGCAGTACTCAAGGGGGAGGAAACTATGGCTACACCTTC. This sequence encodes CASSTQGGGNYGYTF.

The chain carries TRBV9 and TRBJ2-1; D unclear. Germline V lookup: CDR1 SGDLS, CDR2 YYNGEE. The ends were cut back, 2 bases at V and 5 bases at J, with 8 bases in the middle. This CDR3 has 13 residues. Written as DNA, the CDR3 is TGTGCCAGCAGCGTTATGAGCCACAATGAGCAGTTCTTC. Encoded protein: CASSVMSHNEQFF.

The gene calls are TRBV6-4 and TRBJ2-1; no clear D gene. CDR1 and CDR2 (germline): MRHNA, SNTAGT. This CDR3 region has 12 residues. Between the trimmed V and J ends, which lost 8 bases and 7 bases, there was a span of 12 bases. The CDR3, as DNA: TGTGCCAGCCATGGACCAACTAATGAGCAGTTCTTC. Amino acid sequence: CASHGPTNEQFF.

V gene TRBV4-2 combines with J gene TRBJ1-1; weak D call: TRBD1 (6 bases). This CDR3 is 13 amino acids long. From germline, CDR1 is LGHNA and CDR2 YNFKEQ. V dropped 7 bases and J dropped 2 bases, with 11 bases sitting between them. CDR3 loop: CASTQGFNTEAFF. The CDR3 bases are TGTGCCAGCACCCAGGGGTTTAACACTGAAGCTTTCTTT.

The genes are TRBV4-1 and TRBJ1-6; 8 positions agree with TRBD1. The germline CDR1 and CDR2 sequences are MGHRA and YSYEKL. V lost 0 bases, J lost 9 bases, and 13 bases stayed unmatched. CDR3 size: 18 residues. The CDR3 loop is CASSQDGIPTGGGSPLHF. As DNA, the CDR3 is TGCGCCAGCAGCCAAGATGGTATCCCCACAGGGGGAGGTTCACCCCTCCACTTT.

The CDR3 DNA sequence: TGTGCCAGCAGCTTAGGCCGAAGGGTTTCCCGGAAAAATGAAAAACTGTTTTTT. Translated, it gives CASSLGRRVSRKNEKLFF. The V gene is TRBV13, the J gene TRBJ1-4; no firm D call. V lost 0 bases and J 5 bases, leaving 19 bases between the germline ends. Germline V gene lookup returns CDR1 PRHDT and CDR2 FYEKMQ (reference sequence). This CDR3 contains 18 residues. The variable domain in full, completed from reference TRBV13 and TRBJ1-4, reads AAGVIQSPRHLIKEKRETATLKCYPIPRHDTVYWYQQGPGQDPQFLISFYEKMQSDKGSIPDRFSAQQFSDYHSELNMSSLELGDSALYFCASSLGRRVSRKNEKLFFGSGTQLSVL.

The J gene is TRBJ1-6, the V gene TRBV11-2; D uncertain. Trimming pared 3 bases from V and 2 bases from J, leaving 14 bases between. The CDR3 length is 17 residues. Looked up from germline, CDR1 is SGHAT and CDR2 is FQNNGV. The CDR3 spells CASSFRRTDPYNSPLHF. CDR3 sequence (DNA): TGTGCCAGCAGCTTCCGTAGAACAGACCCCTATAATTCACCCCTCCACTTT.

This chain uses TRBV7-2 with TRBJ1-1; tentatively, D is TRBD1 (5 bases). The length of the CDR3 is 15 residues. The V end was cut by 0 bases, the J end by 5 bases, with 13 bases between. Germline CDR1 and CDR2: SGHTA and FQGNSA. The CDR3 DNA reads as TGTGCCAGCAGCTTAGCGCTGGCAGGGAGGACTGAAGCTTTCTTT. This codes for CASSLALAGRTEAFF.

This clone appeared once. The genes are TRBV18 and TRBJ1-1; 9 bases are shared with TRBD1. The J segment lost 1 base and the V segment lost 1 base, leaving 1 base of the junction unmatched. The CDR3 covers 15 residues. Germline V gene lookup returns CDR1 KGHSH and CDR2 LQKENI. The DNA for the CDR3 is TGTGCCAGCTCACCACTGGGACAGGGGAACACTGAAGCTTTCTTT. This gives the protein CASSPLGQGNTEAFF. Full variable domain (remainder filled in from reference TRBV18 and TRBJ1-1): NAGVMQNPRHLVRRRGQEARLRCSPMKGHSHVYWYRQLPEEGLKFMVYLQKENIIDESGMPKERFSAEFPKEGPSILRIQQVVRGDSAAYFCASSPLGQGNTEAFFGQGTRLTVV.

This clone was counted a single time. This rearrangement joins TRBV15 to TRBJ1-2, with a weak D call TRBD1 (5 bases). CDR1 is LNHNV, CDR2 YYDKDF, per germline (reference sequence). With 2 bases removed from V and 5 bases from J, the gap between germline ends came to 12 bases. This CDR3 is built from 14 residues. The DNA for the CDR3 is TGTGCCACCAGCAGACCTGACAGCGCATATGGCTACACCTTC. Residues: CATSRPDSAYGYTF.

The chain is built from TRBV5-1 and TRBJ2-5; the D gene is possibly TRBD1 (6 bases). The CDR3 has 14 amino acids. Germline V gene data show CDR1 as SGHRS and CDR2 as YFSETQ. V dropped 4 bases and J dropped 2 bases, with 12 bases sitting between them. This CDR3 is CASSAGQRQETQYF. The CDR3 DNA follows: TGCGCCAGCAGCGCCGGACAGAGACAAGAGACCCAGTACTTC.

The chain couples TRBV27 to TRBJ2-1, with TRBD2 matching 8 bases. With V trimmed by 2 bases and J by 10 bases, 7 bases remained unmatched. This CDR3 comprises 14 residues. From germline, CDR1 is MNHEY and CDR2 SMNVEV (reference sequence). The CDR3 nucleotides read TGTGCCAGCAGTTTAGCCGGGACTAGTGGGGAGCAGTTCTTC. It yields the protein CASSLAGTSGEQFF.

V and J are TRBV4-1 and TRBJ1-5; D remains unclear. The CDR3 loop spans 12 amino acids. Trimming removed 0 bases at V and 11 bases at J, with 8 bases between. CDR1 and CDR2 from the germline V gene are MGHRA and YSYEKL. The CDR3 nucleotides are TGCGCCAGCAGCCAAGATGGCAGGACCCAGCATTTT. This translates into CASSQDGRTQHF.

The chain carries TRBV7-9 and TRBJ2-7, with D possibly TRBD1 on 5 matching bases. V was pared by 4 bases and J by 2 bases, with 18 bases between. The CDR3 extends over 16 amino acids. The germline V gene has CDR1 SEHNR and CDR2 FQNEAQ (reference sequence). This CDR3 is CASSSEQELGTYEQYF. CDR3 bases: TGTGCCAGCAGCTCTGAACAGGAATTAGGGACCTACGAGCAGTACTTC.

The genes are TRBV3-1 (or the pseudogene TRBV3-2) and TRBJ2-5; D possibly corresponds to TRBD2 (6 bases). Trimming left V 4 bases short and J 6 bases short, with 18 bases between. From germline, CDR1 is LGHDT and CDR2 YNNKEL (reference sequence). This CDR3 contains 15 residues. CDR3 loop: CASSRLSSGVKTQYF. The CDR3 DNA reads as TGTGCCAGCAGCCGACTTTCCTCGGGAGTCAAGACCCAGTACTTC.

The CDR3 DNA reads as TGCGCCAGCAAAGCGGGGGGGGACACAGATACGCAGTATTTT. Translating gives CASKAGGDTDTQYF. The chain uses TRBV10-2 and TRBJ2-3, with 10 bases fitting TRBD2. Germline V gene sequence: CDR1 WSHSY, CDR2 SAAADI. V gave up 7 bases and J gave up 2 bases; unmatched junction bases: 3. This CDR3 region has 14 residues.

V and J are TRBV5-1 and TRBJ1-2; D ambiguous. Germline V gene sequence: CDR1 SGHRS, CDR2 YFSETQ. This CDR3 region has 13 residues. The V and J ends lost 0 bases and 1 base respectively, with 4 bases between them. CDR3 coding DNA: TGCGCCAGCAGCTTGGGGGATAACTATGGCTACACCTTC. This codes for CASSLGDNYGYTF.

J is TRBJ1-2 and V is TRBV6-1; D remains unclear. The germline V gene encodes CDR1 MNHNS and CDR2 SASEGT. V shed 3 bases and J shed 4 bases, with 9 bases lying between them. This CDR3 is built from 13 residues. The DNA of the CDR3 is TGTGCCAGCAGTGATTCGGCAGCCTATGGCTACACCTTC. Amino acids: CASSDSAAYGYTF.

The rearrangement joins TRBV19 to TRBJ1-1; D uncertain. Trimming pared 6 bases from V and 3 bases from J, leaving 8 bases between. The CDR3 sequence is 12 residues long. CDR1 is LNHDA and CDR2 is SQIVND in the germline V gene (reference sequence). CDR3 sequence: CASRGRDTEAFF. Here the CDR3 DNA reads TGTGCCAGTAGAGGTAGGGACACTGAAGCTTTCTTT.

The V call is TRBV3-1 (or the pseudogene TRBV3-2), the J call TRBJ2-3; D remains unclear. The CDR3 spans 15 residues. The germline V gene has CDR1 LGHDT and CDR2 YNNKEL (reference sequence). Trimming took off 0 bases at V and 0 bases at J, with 7 bases between the two ends. In DNA form, the CDR3 reads TGTGCCAGCAGCCAAGATTACGGAAGCACAGATACGCAGTATTTT. Translated: CASSQDYGSTDTQYF.

The genes are TRBV4-1 and TRBJ2-3; 12 bases are shared with TRBD2. CDR1 MGHRA and CDR2 YSYEKL come from the germline V gene. After removal of 0 bases from V and 6 bases from J, the junction contained 10 bases not matched to a gene. The CDR3 has 18 residues. The CDR3 here is CASSQETSGGSPLDTQYF. CDR3 bases: TGCGCCAGCAGCCAAGAGACTAGCGGGGGTTCTCCCCTCGATACGCAGTATTTT.

This chain uses TRBV5-3 with TRBJ1-1; no reliable D call. TRBV5-3 is identified as an open reading frame with a role that is uncertain. This CDR3 is built from 12 residues. Trimming cost V 0 bases and J 5 bases, with 5 bases left between them. The CDR3 here is CARSLGVTEAFF. For the CDR3, the DNA is TGTGCCAGAAGCTTGGGTGTAACTGAAGCTTTCTTT.